This record covers a single T cell receptor beta chain. The data are from a study of blood T cell repertoires in COVID-19. Germline V gene data show CDR1 as MNHEY and CDR2 as SMNVEV (reference sequence). This CDR3 is 13 amino acids long. Trimming left V 3 bases short and J 6 bases short, with 9 bases between. The protocol was immunoSEQ multiplex PCR, while the TCRdb copy is restricted to in-frame clones and leaves out a portion. The sample lists around 77,000 clones, roughly nine tenths seen once, with about 17% in the top ten. Material for sequencing was peripheral blood. This sequence originates from a woman older than 75 with active or convalescent COVID-19. The rearrangement links TRBV27 to TRBJ1-5, with D unclear. CDR3 in DNA: TGTGCCAGCAGTTTTTCGAGGGTTCAGCCCCAGCATTTT. This translates into CASSFSRVQPQHF.